The T cell receptor beta chain under discussion was sequenced for a study of metastatic and nonmetastatic thyroid tumors. Study information: Repertoires of blood and of tissue (tumor or nodule) from malignant and benign thyroid patients were compared.

The germline V gene has CDR1 MGHDK and CDR2 SYGVNS. Trimming pared 2 bases from V and 6 bases from J, leaving 10 bases between. CDR3 length: 13 amino acids. There are many counts of this clone. Antigen: not known. The sample has other DNA sequences that encode this CDR3 too. Study-level findings and limits: It was reported that TCR beta diversity was significantly higher in malignant thyroid tumors than benign nodules, in blood and tumor.

Per the original data handling: The distant-metastasis classifier for papillary thyroid cancer was built from CDR3 differences across clinicopathological groups. Using MiXCR, TCRdb reanalyzed the PCR reads. The V and J calls reflect TCRdb's pipeline rather than the authors' work. The sample includes about 92,000 clones, just under 15% of them seen just once. All patients reached thyroid surgery having received no treatment beforehand. The sample was blood. This TCR was sampled from a female donor with papillary thyroid cancer or a benign thyroid nodule (not recorded which). Some clones in this sample may be carry-over from other donors' samples. The V call is TRBV25-1, the J call TRBJ1-1; D ambiguous. CDR3 bases: TGTGCCAGCAGTGAAAGCCAATCCCCTGAAGCTTTCTTT. Its translation is CASSESQSPEAFF.